This is a list of T cell receptor beta chains from one sample in a study of identical twins. TCRdb reprocessed the 5' RACE reads with MiXCR, giving one entry per CDR3 protein. This table holds 400,000 to 500,000 distinct CDR3 sequences, 18% found once. Sample: naive T cells sorted from blood. Receptors were obtained from a man aged 45-65 years in good health. CDR3s leave out the opening cysteine and the closing phenylalanine or tryptophan.

CDR3: ASSLAGNSGGTDTQY; J: TRBJ2-3; V: TRBV5-4
CDR3: SASNRGEADTQY; J: TRBJ2-3; V: TRBV20-1
CDR3: ASSNGQGKETQY; J: TRBJ2-5; V: TRBV5-1
CDR3: ASSFRTGVTDTQY; J: TRBJ2-3; V: TRBV5-5
CDR3: ASSTAGTGGIEQY; J: TRBJ2-7; V: TRBV5-1
CDR3: SALSRGTNTGELF; J: TRBJ2-2; V: TRBV20-1
CDR3: ASSEWGRGTEAF; J: TRBJ1-1; V: TRBV6-1
CDR3: SARDHRGRTYEQY; J: TRBJ2-7; V: TRBV20-1
CDR3: SARELSNYNEQF; J: TRBJ2-1; V: TRBV20-1
CDR3: ASSFLAGRFGELF; J: TRBJ2-2; V: TRBV28
CDR3: ASTLMTGTIYEQY; J: TRBJ2-7; V: TRBV5-5
CDR3: ASSRNVDRVSYGYT; J: TRBJ1-2; V: TRBV11-2
CDR3: ASRRGHEQY; J: TRBJ2-7; V: TRBV5-1
CDR3: ASSTLGSGRADNEQF; J: TRBJ2-1; V: TRBV11-2
CDR3: ASSVYRGTYEQY; J: TRBJ2-7; V: TRBV7-2
CDR3: AIADGLKETQY; J: TRBJ2-5; V: TRBV10-3
CDR3: ASSFWGRGTEAF; J: TRBJ1-1; V: TRBV12-3/TRBV12-4
CDR3: SARDIAGLGETQY; J: TRBJ2-5; V: TRBV20-1
CDR3: ASSYLSETGDSYEQY; J: TRBJ2-7; V: TRBV6-5
CDR3: SARDSEGTDEQY; J: TRBJ2-7; V: TRBV20-1
CDR3: SVGPGTANYGYT; J: TRBJ1-2; V: TRBV29-1
CDR3: ASSLASTHEQY; J: TRBJ2-7; V: TRBV5-1
CDR3: ASNPGTVASYEQY; J: TRBJ2-7; V: TRBV5-1
CDR3: ASTFYTNTEAF; J: TRBJ1-1; V: TRBV12-3/TRBV12-4
CDR3: ASSPGLAGSWEQY; J: TRBJ2-7; V: TRBV6-1
CDR3: ASSYDRGTTEAF; J: TRBJ1-1; V: TRBV6-2/TRBV6-3
CDR3: AISGQGPSPLH; J: TRBJ1-6; V: TRBV10-3
CDR3: SARGQGWNEQF; J: TRBJ2-1; V: TRBV20-1
CDR3: ASSELLQQSNTIY; J: TRBJ1-3; V: TRBV2
CDR3: ASSFPGTVEETQY; J: TRBJ2-5; V: TRBV7-2
CDR3: ASSFSQGFTYNEQF; J: TRBJ2-1; V: TRBV7-6
CDR3: SVEPGHNEQF; J: TRBJ2-1; V: TRBV29-1
CDR3: AITEDRSGGYT; J: TRBJ1-2; V: TRBV10-3
CDR3: ASSLSTGMGNEQF; J: TRBJ2-1; V: TRBV5-1
CDR3: ASSPRDRGANVLT; J: TRBJ2-6; V: TRBV4-3
CDR3: ASSYSGLVNNEQF; J: TRBJ2-1; V: TRBV6-2/TRBV6-3
CDR3: SARATGEGQPQH; J: TRBJ1-5; V: TRBV20-1
CDR3: ASTATGLAGDNEQF; J: TRBJ2-1; V: TRBV2
CDR3: ASSLMRPGQGGTDTQY; J: TRBJ2-3; V: TRBV7-3
CDR3: SARDPVRGSEQY; J: TRBJ2-7; V: TRBV20-1
CDR3: ASSLFGLALQETQY; J: TRBJ2-5; V: TRBV7-2